This T cell receptor beta chain derives from a study of blood T cell repertoires in COVID-19. For the study at large: The origin of the acute and convalescent COVID-19 samples was the United States, Italy and Spain. The analysed material was cDNA or gDNA that came from T cells, B-cell-depleted T cells, or PBMCs.

Original handling: Estimation of nucleated cell counts relied on the amplification of reference gene primers. This table comes from immunoSEQ multiplex PCR, and its TCRdb copy is limited to in-frame clones, with some not included. D and trimming come from the DNA, and the V and J calls and clone size come from that table. The data contain roughly 61,000 clones, about 83% of them singletons. The CDR3 has 14 residues. Germline V gene data show CDR1 as MDHEN and CDR2 as SYDVKM. V lost 4 bases, J lost 1 base, and 10 bases lay in between. This rearrangement joins TRBV28 to TRBJ1-1; D is unresolved. The sample taken for sequencing was peripheral blood. The receptor was isolated from a man between 40 and 49 years old with active COVID-19. CDR3 residues: CASSSPGGNTEAFF. CDR3 coding DNA: TGTGCCAGCAGTTCGCCTGGCGGGAACACTGAAGCTTTCTTT.